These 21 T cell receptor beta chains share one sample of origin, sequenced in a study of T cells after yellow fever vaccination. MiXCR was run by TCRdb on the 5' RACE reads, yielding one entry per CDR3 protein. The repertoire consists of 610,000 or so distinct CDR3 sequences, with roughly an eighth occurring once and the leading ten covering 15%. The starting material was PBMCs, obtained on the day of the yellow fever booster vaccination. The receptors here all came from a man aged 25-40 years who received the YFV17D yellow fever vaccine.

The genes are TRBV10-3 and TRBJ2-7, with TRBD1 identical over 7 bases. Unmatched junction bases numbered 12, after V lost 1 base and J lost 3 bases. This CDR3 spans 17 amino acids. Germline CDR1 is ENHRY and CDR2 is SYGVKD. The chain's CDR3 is CAISEWAVTGESYEQYF. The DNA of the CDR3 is TGTGCCATCAGTGAGTGGGCGGTTACAGGGGAAAGCTACGAGCAGTACTTC.

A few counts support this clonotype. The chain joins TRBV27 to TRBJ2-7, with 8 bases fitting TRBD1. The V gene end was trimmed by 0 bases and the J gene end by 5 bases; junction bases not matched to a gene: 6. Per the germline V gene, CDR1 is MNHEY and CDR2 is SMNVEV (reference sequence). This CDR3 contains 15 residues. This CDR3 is CASSLSGTGSHEQYF. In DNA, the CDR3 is TGTGCCAGCAGTTTATCAGGGACAGGATCCCACGAGCAGTACTTC.

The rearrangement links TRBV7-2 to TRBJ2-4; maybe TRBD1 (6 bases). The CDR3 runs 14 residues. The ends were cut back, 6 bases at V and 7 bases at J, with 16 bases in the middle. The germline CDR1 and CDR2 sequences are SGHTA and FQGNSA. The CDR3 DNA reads TGTGCCAGCAGACCCCCGGACAGAGGGAACATTCAGTACTTC. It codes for CASRPPDRGNIQYF.

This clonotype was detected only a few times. CDR3 residues: CASSPPGLAGPYSTSEQYF. The CDR3 DNA reads TGTGCCAGCTCACCCCCGGGACTAGCGGGACCGTATTCGACTTCCGAGCAGTACTTC. The chain links TRBV18 to TRBJ2-7; 13 nucleotides agree with TRBD2. The CDR3 sequence is 19 residues long. Germline CDR1 reads KGHSH; CDR2 reads LQKENI. Losses at the gene ends were 3 bases for V and 6 bases for J; bases not matched to a gene: 17.

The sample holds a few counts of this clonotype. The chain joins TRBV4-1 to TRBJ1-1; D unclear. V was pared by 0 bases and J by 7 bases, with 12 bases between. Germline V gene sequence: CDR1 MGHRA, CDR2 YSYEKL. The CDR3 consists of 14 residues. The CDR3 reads CASSQDSLGVEAFF. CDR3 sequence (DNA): TGCGCCAGCAGCCAAGATAGTTTGGGCGTTGAAGCTTTCTTT.

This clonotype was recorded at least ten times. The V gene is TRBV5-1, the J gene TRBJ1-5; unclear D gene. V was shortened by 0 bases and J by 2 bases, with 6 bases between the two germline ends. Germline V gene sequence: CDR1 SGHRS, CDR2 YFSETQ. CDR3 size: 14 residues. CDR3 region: CASSLGDGNQPQHF. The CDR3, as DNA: TGCGCCAGCAGCTTGGGGGATGGCAATCAGCCCCAGCATTTT. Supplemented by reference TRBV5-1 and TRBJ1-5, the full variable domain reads KAGVTQTPRYLIKTRGQQVTLSCSPISGHRSVSWYQQTPGQGLQFLFEYFSETQRNKGNFPGRFSGRQFSNSRSEMNVSTLELGDSALYLCASSLGDGNQPQHFGDGTRLSIL.

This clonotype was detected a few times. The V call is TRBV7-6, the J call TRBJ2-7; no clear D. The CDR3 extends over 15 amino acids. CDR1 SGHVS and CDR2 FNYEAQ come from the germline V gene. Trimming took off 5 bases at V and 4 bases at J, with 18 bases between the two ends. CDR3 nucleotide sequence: TGTGCCAGCAGCCTGGACCTAGAAGGGCCATACGAGCAGTACTTC. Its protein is CASSLDLEGPYEQYF.

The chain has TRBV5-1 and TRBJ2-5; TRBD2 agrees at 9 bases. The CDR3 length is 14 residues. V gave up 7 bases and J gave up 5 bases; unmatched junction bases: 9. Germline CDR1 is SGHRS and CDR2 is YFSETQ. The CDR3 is CASGLAGLGETQYF. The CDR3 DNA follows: TGCGCCAGCGGCCTAGCGGGACTCGGGGAGACCCAGTACTTC.

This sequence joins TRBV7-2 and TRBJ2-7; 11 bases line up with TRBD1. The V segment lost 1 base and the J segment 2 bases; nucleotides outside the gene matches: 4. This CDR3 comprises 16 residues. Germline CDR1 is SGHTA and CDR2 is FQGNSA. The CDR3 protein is CASSLGVGQGAYEQYF. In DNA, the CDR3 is TGTGCCAGCAGCTTAGGAGTGGGACAGGGGGCCTACGAGCAGTACTTC.

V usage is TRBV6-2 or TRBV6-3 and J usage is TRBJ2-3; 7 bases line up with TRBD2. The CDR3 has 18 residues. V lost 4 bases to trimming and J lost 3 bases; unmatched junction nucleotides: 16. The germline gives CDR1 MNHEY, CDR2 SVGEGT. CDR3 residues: CASSSQTRLAEGTDTQYF. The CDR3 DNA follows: TGTGCCAGCAGTTCCCAGACGAGGCTAGCGGAGGGGACAGATACGCAGTATTTT.

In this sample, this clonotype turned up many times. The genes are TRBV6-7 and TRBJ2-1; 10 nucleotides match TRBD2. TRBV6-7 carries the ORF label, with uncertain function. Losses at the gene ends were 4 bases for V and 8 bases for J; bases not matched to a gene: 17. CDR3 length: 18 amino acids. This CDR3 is CASSSLASGRGDGHEQFF. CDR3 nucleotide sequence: TGTGCCAGCAGTTCCCTTGCTAGCGGGAGAGGGGATGGTCATGAGCAGTTCTTC.

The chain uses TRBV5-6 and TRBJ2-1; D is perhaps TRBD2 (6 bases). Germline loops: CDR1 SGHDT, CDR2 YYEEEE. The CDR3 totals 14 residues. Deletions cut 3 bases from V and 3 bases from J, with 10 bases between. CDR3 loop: CASSWYGGYNEQFF. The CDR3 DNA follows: TGTGCCAGCAGCTGGTACGGGGGCTACAATGAGCAGTTCTTC.

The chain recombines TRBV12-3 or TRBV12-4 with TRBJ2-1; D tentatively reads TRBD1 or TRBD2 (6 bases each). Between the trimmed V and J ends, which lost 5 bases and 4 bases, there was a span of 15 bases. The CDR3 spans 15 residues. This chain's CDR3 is CASSVGGTNYNEQFF. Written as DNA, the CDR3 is TGTGCCAGCAGTGTCGGCGGGACAAATTACAATGAGCAGTTCTTC.

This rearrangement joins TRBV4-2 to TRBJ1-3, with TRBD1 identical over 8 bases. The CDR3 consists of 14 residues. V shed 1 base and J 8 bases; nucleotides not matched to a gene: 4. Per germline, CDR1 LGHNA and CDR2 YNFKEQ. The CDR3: CASSQGTGTYTIYF. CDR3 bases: TGTGCCAGCAGCCAAGGGACAGGGACGTACACCATATATTTT.

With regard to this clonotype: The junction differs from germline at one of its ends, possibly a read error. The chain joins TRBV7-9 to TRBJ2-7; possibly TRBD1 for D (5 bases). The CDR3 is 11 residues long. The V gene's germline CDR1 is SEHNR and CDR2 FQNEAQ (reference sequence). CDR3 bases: TGTGCCAGCAGCTTAGCGACAGCCCTTGACTTC. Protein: CASSLATALDF.

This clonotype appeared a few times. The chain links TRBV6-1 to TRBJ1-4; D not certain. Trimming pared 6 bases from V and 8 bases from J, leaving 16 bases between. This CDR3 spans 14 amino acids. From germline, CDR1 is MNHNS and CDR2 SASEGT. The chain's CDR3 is CASSRQSFGEKLFF. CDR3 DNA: TGTGCCAGCAGCCGACAAAGCTTCGGCGAAAAACTGTTTTTT.

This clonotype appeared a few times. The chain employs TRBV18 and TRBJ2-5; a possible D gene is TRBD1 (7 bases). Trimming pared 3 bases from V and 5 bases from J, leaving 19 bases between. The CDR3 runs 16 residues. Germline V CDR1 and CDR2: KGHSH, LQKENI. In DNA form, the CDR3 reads TGTGCCAGCTCACCGAATGACAGGGTTCGGGGGGAGACCCAGTACTTC. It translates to CASSPNDRVRGETQYF.

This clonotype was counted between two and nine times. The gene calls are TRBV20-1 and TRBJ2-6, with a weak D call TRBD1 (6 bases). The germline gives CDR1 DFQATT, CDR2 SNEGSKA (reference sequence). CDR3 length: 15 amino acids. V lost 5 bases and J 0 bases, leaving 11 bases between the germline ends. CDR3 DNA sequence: TGCAGTGCTGTTCAGGGGAACTCTGGGGCCAACGTCCTGACTTTC. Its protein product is CSAVQGNSGANVLTF.

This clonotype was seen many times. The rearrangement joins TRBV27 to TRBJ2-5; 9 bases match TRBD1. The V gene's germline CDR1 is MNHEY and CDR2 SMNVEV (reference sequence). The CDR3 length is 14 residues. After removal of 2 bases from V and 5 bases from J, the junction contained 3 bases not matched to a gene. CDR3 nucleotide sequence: TGTGCCAGCAGTTTAATACAGGGGGCCGAGACCCAGTACTTC. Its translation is CASSLIQGAETQYF.

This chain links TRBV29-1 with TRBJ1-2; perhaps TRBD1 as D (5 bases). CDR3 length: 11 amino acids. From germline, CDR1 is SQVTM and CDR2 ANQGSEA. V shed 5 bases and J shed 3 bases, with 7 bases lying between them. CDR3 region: CSVQGDYGYTF. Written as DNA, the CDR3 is TGCAGCGTTCAAGGGGACTATGGCTACACCTTC. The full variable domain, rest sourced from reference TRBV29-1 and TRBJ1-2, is SAVISQKPSRDICQRGTSLTIQCQVDSQVTMMFWYRQQPGQSLTLIATANQGSEATYESGFVIDKFPISRPNLTFSTLTVSNMSPEDSSIYLCSVQGDYGYTFGSGTRLTVV.

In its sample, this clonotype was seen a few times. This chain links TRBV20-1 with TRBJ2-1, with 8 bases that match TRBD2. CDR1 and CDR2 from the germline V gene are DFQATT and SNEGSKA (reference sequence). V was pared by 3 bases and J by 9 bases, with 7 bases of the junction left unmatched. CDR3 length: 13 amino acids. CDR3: CSARGLEAPEQFF. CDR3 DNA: TGCAGTGCTAGGGGACTAGAGGCCCCTGAGCAGTTCTTC.